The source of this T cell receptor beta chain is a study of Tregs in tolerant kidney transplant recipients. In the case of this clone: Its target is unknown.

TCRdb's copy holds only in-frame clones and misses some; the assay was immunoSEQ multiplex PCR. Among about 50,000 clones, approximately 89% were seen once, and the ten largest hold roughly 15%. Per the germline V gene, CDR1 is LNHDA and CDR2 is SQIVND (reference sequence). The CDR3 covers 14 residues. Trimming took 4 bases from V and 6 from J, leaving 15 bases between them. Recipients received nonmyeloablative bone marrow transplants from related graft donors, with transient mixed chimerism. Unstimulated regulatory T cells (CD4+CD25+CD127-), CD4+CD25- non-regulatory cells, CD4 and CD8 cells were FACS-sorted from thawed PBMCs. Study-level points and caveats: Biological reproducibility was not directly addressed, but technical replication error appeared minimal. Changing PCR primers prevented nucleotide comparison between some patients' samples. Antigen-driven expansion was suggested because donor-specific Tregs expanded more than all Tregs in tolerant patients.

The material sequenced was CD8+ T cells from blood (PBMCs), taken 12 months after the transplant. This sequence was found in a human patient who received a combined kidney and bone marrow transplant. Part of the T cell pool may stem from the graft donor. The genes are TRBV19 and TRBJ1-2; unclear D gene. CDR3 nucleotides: TGTGCCAGTAGTAGATCGGGTTCGTATGATGGCTACACCTTC. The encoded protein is CASSRSGSYDGYTF.